This T cell receptor beta chain was recorded in a study of shared clonotypes between healthy human individuals. Produced via immunoSEQ multiplex PCR; TCRdb's table is partial and in-frame only. The repertoire holds around 500,000 clones, with over 65% as singletons. Per germline, CDR1 SGHRS and CDR2 YFSETQ. This CDR3 comprises 13 residues. This clone has more than one count but fewer than ten. At one of its ends the junction is not consistent with the germline gene, which may arise from a read error. The rearrangement joins TRBV5-1 to TRBJ2-7; TRBD2 agrees at 12 bases. The sequenced sample was PBMCs. This TCR was recovered from a woman between 40 and 50 years old in good health. Some clones in this sample may be carry-over from other donors' samples. The CDR3 DNA follows: TGCGCCAGCAGCCCGGAGACTAGCGGGAGTAAGCGCTTC. It yields the protein CASSPETSGSKRF.